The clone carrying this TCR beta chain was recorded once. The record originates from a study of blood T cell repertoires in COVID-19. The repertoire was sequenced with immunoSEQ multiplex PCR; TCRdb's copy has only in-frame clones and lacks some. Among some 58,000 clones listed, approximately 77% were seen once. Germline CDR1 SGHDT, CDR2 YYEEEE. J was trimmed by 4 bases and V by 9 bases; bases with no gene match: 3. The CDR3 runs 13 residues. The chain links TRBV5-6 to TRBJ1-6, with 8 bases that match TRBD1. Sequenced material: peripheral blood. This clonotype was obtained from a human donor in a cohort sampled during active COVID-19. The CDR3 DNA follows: TGTGCCACCCGGACAGGGTATAATTCACCCCTCCACTTT. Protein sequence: CATRTGYNSPLHF.